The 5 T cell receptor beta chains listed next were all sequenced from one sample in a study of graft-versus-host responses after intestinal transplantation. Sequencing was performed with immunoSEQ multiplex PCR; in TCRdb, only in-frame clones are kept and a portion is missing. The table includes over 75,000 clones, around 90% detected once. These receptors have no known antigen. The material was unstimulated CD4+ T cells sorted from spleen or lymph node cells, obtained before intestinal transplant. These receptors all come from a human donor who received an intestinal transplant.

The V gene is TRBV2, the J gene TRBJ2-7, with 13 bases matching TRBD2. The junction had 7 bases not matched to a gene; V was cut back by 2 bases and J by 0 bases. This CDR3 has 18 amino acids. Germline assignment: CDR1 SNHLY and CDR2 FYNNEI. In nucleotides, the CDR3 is TGTGCCAGCAGTGAACCCCGGACTAGCGGGAGACGCTCCTACGAGCAGTACTTC. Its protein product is CASSEPRTSGRRSYEQYF.

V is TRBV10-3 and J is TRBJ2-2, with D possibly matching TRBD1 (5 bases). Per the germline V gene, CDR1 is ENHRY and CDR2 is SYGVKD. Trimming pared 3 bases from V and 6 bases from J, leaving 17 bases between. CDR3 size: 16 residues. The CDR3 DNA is TGTGCCATCAGTGAAGACAGAGTAACCGTCGCCGGGGAGCTGTTTTTT. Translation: CAISEDRVTVAGELFF.

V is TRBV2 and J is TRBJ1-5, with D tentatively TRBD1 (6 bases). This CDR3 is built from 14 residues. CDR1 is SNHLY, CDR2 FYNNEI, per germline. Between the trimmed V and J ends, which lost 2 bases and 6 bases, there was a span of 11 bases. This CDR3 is CASSENLGGQPQHF. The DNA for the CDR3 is TGTGCCAGCAGTGAAAATCTAGGGGGTCAGCCCCAGCATTTT. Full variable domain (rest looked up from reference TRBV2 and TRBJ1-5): EPEVTQTPSHQVTQMGQEVILRCVPISNHLYFYWYRQILGQKVEFLVSFYNNEISEKSEIFDDQFSVERPDGSNFTLKIRSTKLEDSAMYFCASSENLGGQPQHFGDGTRLSIL.

In DNA form, the CDR3 reads TGCGCCTCGTACGGGGCGGGACAGACATCTTATGGCTACACCTTC. Translation gives CASYGAGQTSYGYTF. The rearrangement links TRBV5-1 to TRBJ1-2; TRBD1 agrees at 7 bases. Germline loops: CDR1 SGHRS, CDR2 YFSETQ. V shed 10 bases, J shed 5 bases, and the junction held 17 bases outside the gene matches. This CDR3 is 15 amino acids long.

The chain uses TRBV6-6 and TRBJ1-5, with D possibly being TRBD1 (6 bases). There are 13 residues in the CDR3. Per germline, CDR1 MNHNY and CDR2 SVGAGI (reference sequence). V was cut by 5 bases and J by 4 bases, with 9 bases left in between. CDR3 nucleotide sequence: TGTGCCAGCAGTGCAAGGGGGAATCAGCCCCAGCATTTT. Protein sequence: CASSARGNQPQHF.